Included here is one T cell receptor (beta chain) sequence, with context. The antigen is undetermined. This record belongs to a study of shared clonotypes between healthy human individuals. For the study at large: Per donor, three plates held CD4 naive cells, three held CD4 memory, two held CD8 naive and one held CD8 memory.

This table comes from immunoSEQ multiplex PCR, and its TCRdb copy is limited to in-frame clones, with some not included. The sample gives 800,000 or so clones, 96% of which show up once; approximately 0.2% is in the top ten. CD45RO negativity and positive selection for CCR7 defined naive CD8 cells, a population that excluded terminally differentiated effector memory CD45RA+ cells. The study drew its donors from healthy HIV-negative adults without recent acute infections or vaccinations. Notes on the study in general: Sample collection involved blood only; tissue repertoires are likely different. Clonotype sharing across several donors was observed for around 4.5% of naive CD4 clonotypes.

V gave up 3 bases and J gave up 6 bases; unmatched junction bases: 8. CDR3 length: 15 amino acids. Germline V gene lookup returns CDR1 ENHRY and CDR2 SYGVKD. The TCR was taken from a man aged 25 to 40 in good health. The chain combines TRBV10-3 with TRBJ2-1; 7 bases align to TRBD2. Source material: naive CD8+ T cells sorted from blood. CDR3 in amino acids: CAISDPYGGGNEQFF. CDR3 DNA sequence: TGTGCCATCAGTGACCCCTATGGGGGGGGCAATGAGCAGTTCTTC.